The 16 T cell receptor beta chains below come from one sample, sequenced in a study of control samples from healthy donors and cancer patients. The table came from immunoSEQ multiplex PCR; TCRdb's copy has only in-frame clones and leaves some out. The top ten hold around 6.3% of the sample, which has more than 25,000 clones, around 94% seen once. Sequencing used blood. The receptors derive from a man in his sixties in good health.

The chain employs TRBV3-1 (or the pseudogene TRBV3-2) and TRBJ2-1; D is unresolved. V was cut by 5 bases and J by 5 bases, with 22 bases left in between. Germline V lookup: CDR1 LGHDT, CDR2 YNNKEL (reference sequence). This CDR3 spans 17 amino acids. CDR3 DNA sequence: TGTGCCAGCAGCGTCTTTTGTCCCATCCATTCCGACAATGAGCAGTTCTTC. Protein product: CASSVFCPIHSDNEQFF.

J is TRBJ2-5 and V is TRBV10-3; D is unresolved. CDR3 length equals 13 residues. CDR1 and CDR2 (germline): ENHRY, SYGVKD. Trimming removed 4 bases at V and 2 bases at J, with 8 bases between. CDR3 region: CAISATGQETQYF. DNA of the CDR3: TGTGCCATCAGTGCGACGGGTCAAGAGACCCAGTACTTC.

The chain is built from TRBV5-1 and TRBJ1-1, with D uncertain. The CDR3 is 18 residues long. CDR1 is SGHRS and CDR2 is YFSETQ in the germline V gene. Deletions cut 1 base from V and 1 base from J, with 20 bases between. In DNA form, the CDR3 reads TGCGCCAGCAGCTTGAGGGAGCTTAAGTCTATAGCGAACACTGAAGCTTTCTTT. Translation gives CASSLRELKSIANTEAFF.

The CDR3 DNA is TGTGCCAGCAGCTTAGCGGGGGCGTATGGCTACACCTTC. As protein: CASSLAGAYGYTF. J is TRBJ1-2 and V is TRBV7-2; tentative D call: TRBD1 (6 bases). The CDR3 is made up of 13 amino acids. Trimming cost V 0 bases and J 5 bases, with 7 bases left between them. Germline loops: CDR1 SGHTA, CDR2 FQGNSA.

In this sample, this clone turned up once. The chain carries TRBV6-6 and TRBJ1-4; TRBD1 matches 8 bases. V trimming: 4 bases; J trimming: 6 bases; junction bases outside the gene matches: 7. Germline V gives CDR1 MNHNY, CDR2 SVGAGI (reference sequence). The CDR3 length is 15 residues. The CDR3 here is CASSLDRAVHEKLFF. The CDR3 coding sequence is TGTGCCAGCAGTTTGGACAGGGCCGTTCATGAAAAACTGTTTTTT.

The genes are TRBV27 and TRBJ2-7, with 8 bases that match TRBD1. The CDR3 consists of 13 residues. Trimming cost V 5 bases and J 2 bases; bases outside gene matches: 2. Germline CDR1 and CDR2: MNHEY and SMNVEV (reference sequence). The CDR3 region has the DNA TGTGCCAGCAGTGCGGGACAGGCCTACGAGCAGTACTTC. This encodes CASSAGQAYEQYF.

The chain employs TRBV10-3 and TRBJ1-1; the D is unclear. This CDR3 spans 15 amino acids. Trimming took off 3 bases at V and 1 base at J, with 12 bases between the two ends. In germline, CDR1 is ENHRY, CDR2 SYGVKD. This chain's CDR3 is CAISDPLGKNTEAFF. The CDR3 DNA reads TGTGCCATCAGTGACCCGTTAGGCAAGAACACTGAAGCTTTCTTT.

The chain recombines TRBV7-2 with TRBJ2-3; no clear D. Germline values: CDR1 SGHTA, CDR2 FQGNSA. The CDR3 loop spans 12 amino acids. The V and J ends lost 1 base and 7 bases respectively, with 6 bases between them. In DNA, the CDR3 is TGTGCCAGCAGCTTAGAAACTTATACGCAGTATTTT. Translated, it gives CASSLETYTQYF. The full variable domain, completed using reference TRBV7-2 and TRBJ2-3, is GAGVSQSPSNKVTEKGKDVELRCDPISGHTALYWYRQSLGQGLEFLIYFQGNSAPDKSGLPSDRFSAERTGGSVSTLTIQRTQQEDSAVYLCASSLETYTQYFGPGTRLTVL.

The chain couples TRBV12-5 to TRBJ2-2, with 13 bases identical to TRBD2. V was clipped by 4 bases and J by 1 base; unmatched bases: 9. Germline V gives CDR1 LGHNT, CDR2 FRNRAP. CDR3 size: 19 residues. The CDR3 loop is CASGSRLAGGRQNTGELFF. The CDR3 nucleotides read TGTGCTAGTGGTTCCCGACTAGCGGGGGGAAGACAGAACACCGGGGAGCTGTTTTTT.

V and J are TRBV6-2 or TRBV6-3 and TRBJ2-1, with 7 bases aligning to TRBD1. Germline V gene lookup returns CDR1 MNHEY and CDR2 SVGEGT. The CDR3 spans 15 residues. J gave up 3 bases and V 2 bases, and 4 bases lay outside the gene matches. The CDR3 coding sequence is TGTGCCAGCAGTTACAGCAGGGGGTACTACAATGAGCAGTTCTTC. Amino acids: CASSYSRGYYNEQFF.

Here the CDR3 reads CASRLGAGGPPDTQYF. CDR3 nucleotides: TGTGCCAGCAGGCTTGGGGCGGGGGGGCCCCCAGATACGCAGTATTTT. V is TRBV27 and J is TRBJ2-3; 9 bases line up with TRBD2. This CDR3 has 16 amino acids. V shed 6 bases and J 4 bases; nucleotides not matched to a gene: 11. CDR1 is MNHEY, CDR2 SMNVEV, per germline (reference sequence).

The chain is built from TRBV12-3 or TRBV12-4 and TRBJ1-2, with unresolved D. Trimming took 5 bases from V and 5 from J, leaving 9 bases between them. This CDR3 comprises 12 residues. The CDR3 DNA reads as TGTGCCAGCAGTCAAACGGGGTATGGCTACACCTTC. This sequence encodes CASSQTGYGYTF.

The chain couples TRBV5-6 to TRBJ1-3; D is possibly TRBD1 (6 bases). V was shortened by 0 bases and J by 2 bases, with 12 bases between the two germline ends. Germline CDR1 is SGHDT and CDR2 is YYEEEE. The CDR3 consists of 16 residues. In nucleotides, the CDR3 is TGTGCCAGCAGCTTGGCCTTAACAGGGACTGGAAACACCATATATTTT. Its translation: CASSLALTGTGNTIYF.

This chain uses TRBV20-1 with TRBJ1-1; D is unresolved. CDR1 and CDR2 (germline): DFQATT, SNEGSKA (reference sequence). The CDR3 consists of 11 residues. The germline V and J ends were trimmed by 5 bases and 0 bases, with 4 bases remaining between them. The CDR3 reads CSAPVNTEAFF. The DNA of the CDR3 is TGCAGTGCTCCAGTGAACACTGAAGCTTTCTTT.

The gene calls are TRBV6-6 and TRBJ2-2; 11 bases line up with TRBD1. V lost 5 bases to trimming and J lost 5 bases; unmatched junction nucleotides: 7. This CDR3 region has 16 residues. CDR1 is MNHNY, CDR2 SVGAGI, per germline (reference sequence). The CDR3 coding sequence is TGTGCCAGCAGTAGCCGGGACAGGGGGAATACCGGGGAGCTGTTTTTT. Protein product: CASSSRDRGNTGELFF.

The chain is built from TRBV2 and TRBJ1-2; tentative D call: TRBD1 (5 bases). The V end was cut by 6 bases, the J end by 2 bases, with 13 bases between. Germline-derived CDR1 and CDR2 are SNHLY and FYNNEI. The CDR3 is 14 amino acids. The CDR3 DNA reads TGTGCCAGCAGGGGGGGAATGGTAAACTATGGCTACACCTTC. It yields the protein CASRGGMVNYGYTF. Full variable domain (outside the CDR3, taken from reference TRBV2 and TRBJ1-2): EPEVTQTPSHQVTQMGQEVILRCVPISNHLYFYWYRQILGQKVEFLVSFYNNEISEKSEIFDDQFSVERPDGSNFTLKIRSTKLEDSAMYFCASRGGMVNYGYTFGSGTRLTVV.